The rows below give T cell receptor beta chains drawn from one sample of a study of T cells in Graves' hyperthyroidism and ophthalmopathy. TCRdb fed the multiplex PCR reads into MiXCR, producing one record per CDR3 protein. In the table there are roughly 500,000 distinct CDR3 sequences, 11% to 15% of which are singletons. What was sequenced was blood. The receptors derive from a woman aged 25 to 39 with Graves' hyperthyroidism that later progressed to Graves' ophthalmopathy. Each CDR3 is given with its conserved first and last residue. A D gene is named only where the DNA matches it firmly. Rows give clone size only sometimes, using once, few, many, or a class for an expanded clone.

len	v_gene	j_gene	abundance	d_gene	CDR3nt	CDR3aa
15	TRBV27	TRBJ2-5	.	.	TGTGCCAGCAGTTTAATGCTCTCGACGATTGGGACCCAGTACTTC	CASSLMLSTIGTQYF
12	TRBV7-9	TRBJ1-2	many	.	TGTGCCACCCAGGACCCCGCGTATGGCTACACCTTC	CATQDPAYGYTF
15	TRBV11-2	TRBJ1-1	many	.	TGTGCCAGCAGCTTAGTCGGGGGAGTCGGCACTGAAGCTTTCTTT	CASSLVGGVGTEAFF
14	TRBV5-1	TRBJ1-1	many	.	TGCGCCAGCAGCGGGGGACAAATGAACACTGAAGCTTTCTTT	CASSGGQMNTEAFF
15	TRBV4-1	TRBJ2-7	.	.	TGCGCCAGCAGCCAAGAAACGGCCAGTACCTACGAGCAGTACTTC	CASSQETASTYEQYF
14	TRBV12-3/TRBV12-4	TRBJ2-7	many	.	TGTGCCAGCAGTAAGGGGCCGAGCACCTACGAGCAGTACTTC	CASSKGPSTYEQYF
18	TRBV15	TRBJ2-3	.	TRBD2	TGTGCCACCAGCAGAGATCCGGGACTAGCTGGGAGCACAGATACGCAGTATTTT	CATSRDPGLAGSTDTQYF
16	TRBV6-6	TRBJ2-3	.	.	TGTGCCAGCAGTTACTCACAGGGCCCGGGGACAGATACGCAGTATTTT	CASSYSQGPGTDTQYF
15	TRBV28	TRBJ1-1	many	.	TGTGCCAGCAGAGCCTCAGGGTGGGGGGGCACTGAAGCTTTCTTT	CASRASGWGGTEAFF
11	TRBV11-3	TRBJ2-5	many	.	TGTGCCAGCAGCTGGCAAGAGACCCAGTACTTC	CASSWQETQYF
13	TRBV29-1	TRBJ2-1	.	.	TGCAGCGTTGGACCACAGGTTCCTAATGAGCAGTTCTTC	CSVGPQVPNEQFF
14	TRBV27	TRBJ1-1	many	.	TGTGCCAGCAGTACACTTCCCGAGAACACTGAAGCTTTCTTT	CASSTLPENTEAFF
13	TRBV20-1	TRBJ2-2	many	.	TGCAGTGCTAGCACTAGATATGACGGGGAGCTGTTTTTT	CSASTRYDGELFF
15	TRBV7-9	TRBJ2-7	.	TRBD1	TGTGCCAGCAGCTTAATGACAGGGGCTCAGGTCGAGCAGTACTTC	CASSLMTGAQVEQYF
15	TRBV11-3	TRBJ2-1	many	.	TGTGCCAGCAGCTCTCCGCGGGACGACTACAATGAGCAGTTCTTC	CASSSPRDDYNEQFF
14	TRBV12-3/TRBV12-4	TRBJ2-5	many	.	TGTGCCAGCAGTTTATACGGGAGCGAGGAGACCCAGTACTTC	CASSLYGSEETQYF
16	TRBV28	TRBJ2-7	many	TRBD2	TGTGCCAGCAGACCCCGGACTAGCGGGAGCTCCTACGAGCAGTACTTC	CASRPRTSGSSYEQYF
16	TRBV19	TRBJ1-4	once	.	TGTGCCAGTAGTATAGTTCGTGGCGTAAAGGGTGAAAAACTGTTTTTT	CASSIVRGVKGEKLFF
13	TRBV27	TRBJ1-2	many	.	TGTGCCAGCAGTTTGGAGCCTAACTATGGCTACACCTTC	CASSLEPNYGYTF
17	TRBV27	TRBJ1-6	many	.	TGTGCCAGCAGGCCCTGGCCTACCCTTAGAAATAATTCACCCCTCCACTTT	CASRPWPTLRNNSPLHF
15	TRBV7-9	TRBJ1-4	many	TRBD1	TGTGCCAGCAGCTTAGACGGGACAGGGTCTGAAAAACTGTTTTTT	CASSLDGTGSEKLFF
13	TRBV7-2	TRBJ1-2	many	.	TGTGCCAGCAGCTATGATCGTAACTATGGCTACACCTTC	CASSYDRNYGYTF
14	TRBV5-1	TRBJ1-4	.	.	TGCGCCAGCAGCGGCCAGGGCTATAATGAAAAACTGTTTTTT	CASSGQGYNEKLFF
14	TRBV30	TRBJ2-5	many	TRBD2	TGTGCCTGGAGTCCCGGACTAGCGGAAGAGACCCAGTACTTC	CAWSPGLAEETQYF
15	TRBV20-1	TRBJ1-3	few	.	TGCAGTGCTAGAGATAAAAACGGGTCTGGAAACACCATATATTTT	CSARDKNGSGNTIYF
16	TRBV7-3	TRBJ2-1	few	TRBD2	TGTGCCAGCAGCCGCACTTCGGGGGGAGAAAGCAATGAGCAGTTCTTC	CASSRTSGGESNEQFF
19	TRBV7-4	TRBJ2-1	few	TRBD2	TGTGCCAGCAGCTTAGTAAGACTAGCGGAAAAAGGCCCATCGGATGAGCAGTTCTTC	CASSLVRLAEKGPSDEQFF
15	TRBV6-1	TRBJ1-1	many	TRBD1	TGTGCCAGCAGTTTAGGGGGCTCCCCGGACACTGAAGCTTTCTTT	CASSLGGSPDTEAFF
19	TRBV11-2	TRBJ2-1	many	.	TGTGCCAGCAGCTTAGTGTCTGGAGGGGCGGAAGAATCCTACAATGAGCAGTTCTTC	CASSLVSGGAEESYNEQFF
16	TRBV28	TRBJ2-7	many	TRBD1	TGTGCCAGCAGCTTCACAGGGGGCATAGGGTCCTACGAGCAGTACTTC	CASSFTGGIGSYEQYF
13	TRBV5-1	TRBJ1-1	.	.	TGCGCCAGCAGCTTTTATGGGGAGCTTGAAGCTTTCTTT	CASSFYGELEAFF
16	TRBV27	TRBJ2-2	many	.	TGTGCCAGCAGTCTAAGACAAGGCCTCACCGTCGGGGAGCTGTTTTTT	CASSLRQGLTVGELFF
16	TRBV4-1	TRBJ2-7	.	TRBD2	TGCGCCAGCAGCCAAGATCGACTAGCGGGAGTCTACGAGCAGTACTTC	CASSQDRLAGVYEQYF
14	TRBV9	TRBJ2-7	.	TRBD1	TGTGCCAGCAGCGGGATACAGGGGTTCGACGAGCAGTACTTC	CASSGIQGFDEQYF
15	TRBV24-1	TRBJ1-5	.	TRBD1	TGTGCCACCAGTGCCCGGGACAGGGGGTTTAAGCCCCAGCATTTT	CATSARDRGFKPQHF
16	TRBV3-1	TRBJ2-7	few	TRBD2	TGTGCCAGCAGCCTGTCCGGGACTAGCGGAACCTACGAGCAGTACTTC	CASSLSGTSGTYEQYF
12	TRBV6-1	TRBJ2-7	.	TRBD1	TGTGCCAGCAACGACAGGGGGTACGAGCAGTACTTC	CASNDRGYEQYF
14	TRBV6-1	TRBJ1-5	few	.	TGTGCCAGCAGGCCCCTCGAAGGGGGTCAGCCCCAGCATTTT	CASRPLEGGQPQHF
11	TRBV19	TRBJ2-1	many	.	TGTGCCAGTAGTGCCATGGGTGAGCAGTTCTTC	CASSAMGEQFF
15	TRBV18	TRBJ1-3	many	.	TGTGCCAGCTCACCAACAGGGATCTCTGGAAACACCATATATTTT	CASSPTGISGNTIYF
18	TRBV11-1	TRBJ2-3	few	.	TGTGCCAGCAGCCCAACTCATCCTTCGGGGGCTAGCACAGATACGCAGTATTTT	CASSPTHPSGASTDTQYF
16	TRBV5-6	TRBJ2-1	once	.	TGTGCCAGCAGCTATAAGAGGGATAACTCCTACAATGAGCAGTTCTTC	CASSYKRDNSYNEQFF
15	TRBV5-1	TRBJ2-1	.	TRBD2	TGCGCCAGCAGCTCCCAGAGCGGGGCCTACAATGAGCAGTTCTTC	CASSSQSGAYNEQFF
16	TRBV11-2	TRBJ2-5	many	.	TGTGCCAGCAGCACAATAAAGGGGGGTAGCCCGGAGACCCAGTACTTC	CASSTIKGGSPETQYF
16	TRBV7-9	TRBJ2-1	few	TRBD2	TGTGCCAGCACCTTCCCCGCGGGAGTTCAGTACAATGAGCAGTTCTTC	CASTFPAGVQYNEQFF
12	TRBV2	TRBJ1-2	many	.	TGTGCCAGCAGTACCGAAGCCGGAAGCTACACCTTC	CASSTEAGSYTF
12	TRBV28	TRBJ1-1	many	.	TGTGCCAGCAGCCTTGATAACACTGAAGCTTTCTTT	CASSLDNTEAFF
10	TRBV20-1	TRBJ1-1	few	.	TGCAGTAAGAGGAGGGACCGAGCTTTCTTT	CSKRRDRAFF